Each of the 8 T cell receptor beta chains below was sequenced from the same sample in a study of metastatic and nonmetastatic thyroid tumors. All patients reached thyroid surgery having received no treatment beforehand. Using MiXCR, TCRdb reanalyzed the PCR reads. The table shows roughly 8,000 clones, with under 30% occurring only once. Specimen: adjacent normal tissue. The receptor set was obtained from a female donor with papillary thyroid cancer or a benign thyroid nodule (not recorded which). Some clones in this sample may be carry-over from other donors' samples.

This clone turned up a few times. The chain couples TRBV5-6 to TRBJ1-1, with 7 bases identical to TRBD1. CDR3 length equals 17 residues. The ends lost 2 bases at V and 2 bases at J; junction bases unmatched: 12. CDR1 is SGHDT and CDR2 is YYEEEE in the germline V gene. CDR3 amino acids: CASSFMGQRTKNTEAFF. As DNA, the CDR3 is TGTGCCAGCAGCTTTATGGGACAGAGGACTAAAAACACTGAAGCTTTCTTT.

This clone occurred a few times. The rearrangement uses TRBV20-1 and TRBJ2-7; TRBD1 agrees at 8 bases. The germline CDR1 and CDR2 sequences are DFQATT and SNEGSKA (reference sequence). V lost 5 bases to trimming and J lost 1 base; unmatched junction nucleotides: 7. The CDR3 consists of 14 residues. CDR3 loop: CSAVDRAMSYEQYF. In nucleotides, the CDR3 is TGCAGTGCTGTGGACAGGGCAATGTCCTACGAGCAGTACTTC.

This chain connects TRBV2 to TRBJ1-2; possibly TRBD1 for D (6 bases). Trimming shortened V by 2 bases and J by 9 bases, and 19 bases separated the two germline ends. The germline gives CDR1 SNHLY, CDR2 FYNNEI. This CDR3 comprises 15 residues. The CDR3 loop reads CASSEWARGKLSYTF. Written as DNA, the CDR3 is TGTGCCAGCAGTGAATGGGCCAGGGGAAAATTAAGCTACACCTTC.

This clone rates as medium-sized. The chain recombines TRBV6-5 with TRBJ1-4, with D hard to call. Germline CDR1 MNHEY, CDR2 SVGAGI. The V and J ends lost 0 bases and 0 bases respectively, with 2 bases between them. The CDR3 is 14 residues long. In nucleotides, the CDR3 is TGTGCCAGCAGTTACTCAGCAACTAATGAAAAACTGTTTTTT. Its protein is CASSYSATNEKLFF.

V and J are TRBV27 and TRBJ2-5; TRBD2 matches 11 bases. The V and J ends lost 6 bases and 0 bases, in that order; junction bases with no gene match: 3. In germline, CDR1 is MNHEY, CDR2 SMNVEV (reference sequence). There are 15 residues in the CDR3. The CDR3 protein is CASSRSGGDQETQYF. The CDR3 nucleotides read TGTGCCAGCAGCCGTAGCGGGGGGGACCAAGAGACCCAGTACTTC.

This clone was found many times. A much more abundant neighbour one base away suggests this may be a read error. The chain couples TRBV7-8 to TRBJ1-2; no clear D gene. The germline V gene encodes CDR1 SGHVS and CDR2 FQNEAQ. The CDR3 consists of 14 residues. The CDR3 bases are TGTGCCAGCAGCTTAGCCCGCGAGGGCTATGGCTACGCCTTC. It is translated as CASSLAREGYGYAF.

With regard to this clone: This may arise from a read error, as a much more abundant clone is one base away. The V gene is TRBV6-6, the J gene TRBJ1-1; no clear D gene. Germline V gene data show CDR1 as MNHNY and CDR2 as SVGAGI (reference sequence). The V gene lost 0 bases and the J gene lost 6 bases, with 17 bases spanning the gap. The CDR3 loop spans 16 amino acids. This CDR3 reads CASSYSSGYLDAEAFF. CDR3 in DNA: TGTGCCAGCAGTTACTCCTCGGGGTACTTAGACGCTGAAGCTTTCTTT.

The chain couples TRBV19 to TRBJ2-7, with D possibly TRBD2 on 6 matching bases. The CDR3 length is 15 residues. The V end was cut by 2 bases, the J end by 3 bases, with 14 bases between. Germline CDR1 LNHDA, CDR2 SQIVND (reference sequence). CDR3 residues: CASSIPGLGVYEQYF. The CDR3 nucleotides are TGTGCCAGTAGTATACCGGGACTGGGAGTCTACGAGCAGTACTTC.